This T cell receptor beta chain is drawn from a study of shared clonotypes between healthy human individuals. CD4+ cells yielded CD45RA+ naive and CD45RA-negative memory subsets. The authors' processing: There were no quality scores in the junction-only immunoSEQ sequences, so filtering differed. Libraries were prepared by immunoSEQ multiplex PCR; TCRdb keeps only in-frame clonotypes and omits some of them. V, J and clone size reflect that table, while D and trimming were determined from the DNA. The data contain over a million clones, over 95% of them seen just once; the ten biggest clones take up approximately 1.1%. Germline values: CDR1 MDHEN, CDR2 SYDVKM. The CDR3 spans 11 residues. V was shortened by 6 bases and J by 7 bases, with 7 bases between the two germline ends.

Input material: naive CD4+ T cells sorted from blood. The subset denotes: CD45RA+ positively selected. The V gene is TRBV28, the J gene TRBJ2-1; D not resolved. This receptor was taken from a young man in good health. The DNA for the CDR3 is TGTGCCAGCAGAACAATTAATGAGCAGTTCTTC. This gives the protein CASRTINEQFF.